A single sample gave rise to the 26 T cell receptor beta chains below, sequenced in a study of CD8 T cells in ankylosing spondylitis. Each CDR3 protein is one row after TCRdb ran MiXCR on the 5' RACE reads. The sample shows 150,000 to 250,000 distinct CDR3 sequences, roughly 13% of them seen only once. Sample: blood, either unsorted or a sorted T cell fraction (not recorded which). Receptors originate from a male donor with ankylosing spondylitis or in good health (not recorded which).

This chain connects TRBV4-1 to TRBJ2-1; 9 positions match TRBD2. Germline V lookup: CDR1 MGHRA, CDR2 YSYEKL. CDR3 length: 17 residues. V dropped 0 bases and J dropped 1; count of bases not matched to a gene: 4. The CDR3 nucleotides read TGCGCCAGCAGCCAAGATCGGCTAGCGGGGTCCTACAATGAGCAGTTCTTC. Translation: CASSQDRLAGSYNEQFF.

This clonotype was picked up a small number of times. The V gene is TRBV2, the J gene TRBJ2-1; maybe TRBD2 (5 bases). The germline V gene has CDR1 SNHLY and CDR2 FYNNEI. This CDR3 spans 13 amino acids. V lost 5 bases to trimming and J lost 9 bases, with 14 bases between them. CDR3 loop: CASSSRDRGEQFF. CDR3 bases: TGTGCCAGCAGTTCGAGAGATCGGGGTGAGCAGTTCTTC. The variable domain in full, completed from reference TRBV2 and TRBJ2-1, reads EPEVTQTPSHQVTQMGQEVILRCVPISNHLYFYWYRQILGQKVEFLVSFYNNEISEKSEIFDDQFSVERPDGSNFTLKIRSTKLEDSAMYFCASSSRDRGEQFFGPGTRLTVL.

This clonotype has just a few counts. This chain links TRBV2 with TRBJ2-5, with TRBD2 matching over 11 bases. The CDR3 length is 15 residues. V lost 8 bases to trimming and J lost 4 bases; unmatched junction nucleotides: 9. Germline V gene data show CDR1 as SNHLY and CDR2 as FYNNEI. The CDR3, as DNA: TGTGCCAGCTTACCGACTAGCGGGACTGCAGAGACCCAGTACTTC. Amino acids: CASLPTSGTAETQYF.

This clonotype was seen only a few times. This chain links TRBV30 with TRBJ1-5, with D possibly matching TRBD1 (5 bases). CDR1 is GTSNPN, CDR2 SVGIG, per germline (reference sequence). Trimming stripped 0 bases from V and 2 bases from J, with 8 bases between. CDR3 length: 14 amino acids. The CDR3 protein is CAWSVGAGNQPQHF. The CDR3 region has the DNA TGTGCCTGGAGTGTAGGGGCCGGCAATCAGCCCCAGCATTTT.

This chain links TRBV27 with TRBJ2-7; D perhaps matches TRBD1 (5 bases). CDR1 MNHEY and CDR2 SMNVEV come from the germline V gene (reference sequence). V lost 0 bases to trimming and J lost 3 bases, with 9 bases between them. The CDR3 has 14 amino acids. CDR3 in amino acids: CASSLSTGHYEQYF. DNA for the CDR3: TGTGCCAGCAGTTTATCTACAGGCCACTACGAGCAGTACTTC.

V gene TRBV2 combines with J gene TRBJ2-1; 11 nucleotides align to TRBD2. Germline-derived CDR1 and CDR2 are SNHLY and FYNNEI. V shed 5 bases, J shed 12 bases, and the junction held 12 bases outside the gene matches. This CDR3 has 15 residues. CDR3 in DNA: TGTGCCAGCAGTTTGGGACTAGCGGCGCGGGGTGGGCAGTTCTTC. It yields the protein CASSLGLAARGGQFF.

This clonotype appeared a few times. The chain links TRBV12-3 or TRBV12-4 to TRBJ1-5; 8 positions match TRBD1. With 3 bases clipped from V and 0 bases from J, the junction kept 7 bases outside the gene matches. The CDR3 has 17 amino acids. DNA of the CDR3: TGTGCCAGCAGTTTTCGGACAGGGACATATAGCAATCAGCCCCAGCATTTT. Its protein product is CASSFRTGTYSNQPQHF.

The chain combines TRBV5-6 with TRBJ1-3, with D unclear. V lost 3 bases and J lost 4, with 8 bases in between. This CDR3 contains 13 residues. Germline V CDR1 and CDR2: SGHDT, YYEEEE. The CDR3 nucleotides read TGTGCCAGCAGCTCTATATCAGGAAACACCATATATTTT. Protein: CASSSISGNTIYF.

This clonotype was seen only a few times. CDR3 in DNA: TGTGCCAGCAGTTTCTCCGGGCCCTCTAATGAAAAACTGTTTTTT. Residues: CASSFSGPSNEKLFF. V and J are TRBV12-3 or TRBV12-4 and TRBJ1-4; D unresolved. V lost 3 bases and J 3 bases, leaving 11 bases between the germline ends. The CDR3 length is 15 residues.

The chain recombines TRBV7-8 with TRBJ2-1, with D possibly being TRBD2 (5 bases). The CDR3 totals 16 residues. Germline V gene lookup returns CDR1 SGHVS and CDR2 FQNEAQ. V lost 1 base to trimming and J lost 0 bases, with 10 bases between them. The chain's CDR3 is CASSLGTRFSYNEQFF. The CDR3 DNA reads TGTGCCAGCAGCTTAGGCACTAGATTCTCCTACAATGAGCAGTTCTTC.

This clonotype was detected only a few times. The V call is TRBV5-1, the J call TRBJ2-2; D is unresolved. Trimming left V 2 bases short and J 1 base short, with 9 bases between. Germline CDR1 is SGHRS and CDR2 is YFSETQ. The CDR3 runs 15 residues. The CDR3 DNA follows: TGCGCCAGCAGCTTTTTTGCAGAGAACACCGGGGAGCTGTTTTTT. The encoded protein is CASSFFAENTGELFF.

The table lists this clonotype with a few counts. CDR3 loop: CASRGGSTDTQYF. The CDR3 bases are TGTGCCAGCAGAGGGGGAAGCACAGATACGCAGTATTTT. The rearrangement uses TRBV7-6 and TRBJ2-3; D may be TRBD1 (6 bases). V shed 6 bases and J shed 0 bases, with 7 bases lying between them. The germline gives CDR1 SGHVS, CDR2 FNYEAQ. This CDR3 contains 13 residues.

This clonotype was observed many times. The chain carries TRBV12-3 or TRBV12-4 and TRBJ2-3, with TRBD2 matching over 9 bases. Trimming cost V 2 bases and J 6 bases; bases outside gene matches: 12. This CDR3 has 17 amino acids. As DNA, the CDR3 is TGTGCCAGCAGTTTATGGACTAGCGCCCTCGGGCCGGATACGCAGTATTTT. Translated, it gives CASSLWTSALGPDTQYF.

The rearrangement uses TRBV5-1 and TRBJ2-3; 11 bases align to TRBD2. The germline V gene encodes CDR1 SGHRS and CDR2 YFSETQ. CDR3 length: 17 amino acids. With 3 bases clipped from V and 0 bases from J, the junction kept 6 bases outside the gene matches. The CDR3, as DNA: TGCGCCAGCAGCTGGGCGGGACTAGCGGTGAGCACAGATACGCAGTATTTT. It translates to CASSWAGLAVSTDTQYF.

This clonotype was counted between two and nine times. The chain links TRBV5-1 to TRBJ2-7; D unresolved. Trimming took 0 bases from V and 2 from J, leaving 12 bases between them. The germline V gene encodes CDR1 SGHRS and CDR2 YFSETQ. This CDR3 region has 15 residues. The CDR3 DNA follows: TGCGCCAGCAGCTTGGCCGCCGTGCCAACCTACGAGCAGTACTTC. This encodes CASSLAAVPTYEQYF.

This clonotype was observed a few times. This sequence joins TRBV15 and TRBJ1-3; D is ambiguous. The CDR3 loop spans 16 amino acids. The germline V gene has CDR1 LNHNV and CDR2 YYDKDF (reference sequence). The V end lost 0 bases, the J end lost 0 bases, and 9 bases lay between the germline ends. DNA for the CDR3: TGTGCCACCAGCAGAGATCACGGAAGCTCTGGAAACACCATATATTTT. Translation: CATSRDHGSSGNTIYF.

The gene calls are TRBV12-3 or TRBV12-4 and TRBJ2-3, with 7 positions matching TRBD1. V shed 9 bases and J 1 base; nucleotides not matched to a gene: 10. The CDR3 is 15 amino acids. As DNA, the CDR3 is TGTGCCAGTTCCCTCGGGACAGCCCGCACAGATACGCAGTATTTT. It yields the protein CASSLGTARTDTQYF.

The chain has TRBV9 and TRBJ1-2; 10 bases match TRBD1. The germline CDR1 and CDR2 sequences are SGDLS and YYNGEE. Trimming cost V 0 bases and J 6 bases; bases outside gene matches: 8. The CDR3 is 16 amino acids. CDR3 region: CASSVGGSGTGDGYTF. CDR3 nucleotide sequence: TGTGCCAGCAGCGTAGGGGGCAGCGGGACAGGGGATGGCTACACCTTC.

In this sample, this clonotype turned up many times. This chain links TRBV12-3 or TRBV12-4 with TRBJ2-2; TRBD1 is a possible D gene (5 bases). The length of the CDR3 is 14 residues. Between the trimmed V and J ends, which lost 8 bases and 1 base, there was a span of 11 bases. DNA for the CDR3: TGTGCCAGCCGAGGACACCTGAACACCGGGGAGCTGTTTTTT. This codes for CASRGHLNTGELFF.

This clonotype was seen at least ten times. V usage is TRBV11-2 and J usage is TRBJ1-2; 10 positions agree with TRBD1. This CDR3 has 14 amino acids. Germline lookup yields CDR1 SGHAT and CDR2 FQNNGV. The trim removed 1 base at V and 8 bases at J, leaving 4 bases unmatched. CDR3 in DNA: TGTGCCAGCAGCTTAGCAGGGACAGGGGTCGGCTACACCTTC. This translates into CASSLAGTGVGYTF. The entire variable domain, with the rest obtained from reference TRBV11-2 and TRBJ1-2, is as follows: EAGVAQSPRYKIIEKRQSVAFWCNPISGHATLYWYQQILGQGPKLLIQFQNNGVVDDSQLPKDRFSAERLKGVDSTLKIQPAKLEDSAVYLCASSLAGTGVGYTFGSGTRLTVV.

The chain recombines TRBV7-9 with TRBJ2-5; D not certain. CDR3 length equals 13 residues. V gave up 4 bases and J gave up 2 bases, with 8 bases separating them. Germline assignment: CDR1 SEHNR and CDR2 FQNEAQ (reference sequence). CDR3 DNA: TGTGCCAGCAGCTCCGTGGAGCAAGAGACCCAGTACTTC. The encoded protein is CASSSVEQETQYF.

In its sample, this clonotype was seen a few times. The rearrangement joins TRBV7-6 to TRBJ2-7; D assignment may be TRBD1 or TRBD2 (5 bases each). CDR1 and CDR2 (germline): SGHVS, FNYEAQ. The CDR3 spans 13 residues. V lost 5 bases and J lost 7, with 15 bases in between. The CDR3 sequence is CASSPAVGPEQYF. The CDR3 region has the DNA TGTGCCAGCAGCCCAGCGGTGGGACCGGAGCAGTACTTC.

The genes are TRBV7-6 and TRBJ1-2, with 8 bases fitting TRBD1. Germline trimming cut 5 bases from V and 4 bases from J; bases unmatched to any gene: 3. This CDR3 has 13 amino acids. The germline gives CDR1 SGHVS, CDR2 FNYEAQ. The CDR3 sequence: CASSDGQGYGYTF. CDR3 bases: TGTGCCAGCAGCGATGGACAGGGCTATGGCTACACCTTC.

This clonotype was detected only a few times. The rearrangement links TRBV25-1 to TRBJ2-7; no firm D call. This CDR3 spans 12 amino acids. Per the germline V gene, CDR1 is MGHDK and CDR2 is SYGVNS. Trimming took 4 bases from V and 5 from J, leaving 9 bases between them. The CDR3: CASSGEADEQYF. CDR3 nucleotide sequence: TGTGCCAGCAGTGGTGAGGCGGACGAGCAGTACTTC.

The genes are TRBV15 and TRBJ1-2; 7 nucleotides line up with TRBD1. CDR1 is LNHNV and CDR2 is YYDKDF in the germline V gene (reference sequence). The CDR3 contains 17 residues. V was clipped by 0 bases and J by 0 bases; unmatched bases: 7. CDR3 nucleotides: TGTGCCACCAGCAGAGATTTGGGGACAGTAGCTAACTATGGCTACACCTTC. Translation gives CATSRDLGTVANYGYTF.

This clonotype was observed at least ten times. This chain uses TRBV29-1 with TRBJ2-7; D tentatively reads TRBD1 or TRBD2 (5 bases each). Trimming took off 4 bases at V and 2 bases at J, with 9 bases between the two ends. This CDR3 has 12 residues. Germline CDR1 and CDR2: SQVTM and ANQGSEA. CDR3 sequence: CSVGGPPYEQYF. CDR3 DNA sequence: TGCAGCGTTGGGGGACCGCCCTACGAGCAGTACTTC.